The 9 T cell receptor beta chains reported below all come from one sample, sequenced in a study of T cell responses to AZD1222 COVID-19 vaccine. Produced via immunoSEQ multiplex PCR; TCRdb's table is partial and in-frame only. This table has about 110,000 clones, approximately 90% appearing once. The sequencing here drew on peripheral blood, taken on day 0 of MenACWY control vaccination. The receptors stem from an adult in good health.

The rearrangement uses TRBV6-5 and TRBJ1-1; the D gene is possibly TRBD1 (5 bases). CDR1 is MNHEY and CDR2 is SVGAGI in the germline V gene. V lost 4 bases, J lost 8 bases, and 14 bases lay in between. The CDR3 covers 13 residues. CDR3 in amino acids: CASSSVRGVEAFF. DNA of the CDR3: TGTGCCAGCAGTTCAGTTCGGGGGGTGGAAGCTTTCTTT.

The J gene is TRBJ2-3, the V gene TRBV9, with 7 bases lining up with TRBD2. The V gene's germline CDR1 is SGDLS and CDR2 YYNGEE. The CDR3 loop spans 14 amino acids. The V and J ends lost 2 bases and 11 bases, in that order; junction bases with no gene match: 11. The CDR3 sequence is CASSVGGTAEEQYF. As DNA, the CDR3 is TGTGCCAGCAGCGTGGGGGGGACTGCAGAGGAGCAGTATTTT.

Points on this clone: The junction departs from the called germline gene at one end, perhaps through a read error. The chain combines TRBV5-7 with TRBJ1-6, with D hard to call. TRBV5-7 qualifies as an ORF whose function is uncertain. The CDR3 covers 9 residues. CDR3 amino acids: CASSLGTYF. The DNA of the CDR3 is TGTGCCAGCAGCTTGGGAACCTACTTT.

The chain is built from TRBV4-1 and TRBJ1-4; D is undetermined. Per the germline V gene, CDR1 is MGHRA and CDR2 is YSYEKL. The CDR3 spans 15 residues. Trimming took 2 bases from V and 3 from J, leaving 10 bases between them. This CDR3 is CASSQLGLANEKLFF. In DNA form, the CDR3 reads TGCGCCAGCAGCCAACTAGGGTTAGCTAATGAAAAACTGTTTTTT.

The CDR3 is CASRTGGGSPLHF. CDR3 nucleotides: TGTGCCAGCAGGACAGGGGGCGGGTCACCCCTCCACTTT. The chain uses TRBV27 and TRBJ1-6, with 10 positions matching TRBD1. Trimming took 6 bases from V and 10 from J; bases not matched to a gene: 3. This CDR3 region has 13 residues. The V gene's germline CDR1 is MNHEY and CDR2 SMNVEV (reference sequence).

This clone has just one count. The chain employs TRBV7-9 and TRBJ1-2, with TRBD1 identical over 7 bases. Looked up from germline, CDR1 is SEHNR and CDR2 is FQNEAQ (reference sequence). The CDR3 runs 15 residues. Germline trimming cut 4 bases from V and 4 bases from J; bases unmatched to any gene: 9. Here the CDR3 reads CASSSGTVAAYGYTF. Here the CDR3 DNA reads TGTGCCAGCAGCTCCGGGACAGTGGCGGCCTATGGCTACACCTTC.

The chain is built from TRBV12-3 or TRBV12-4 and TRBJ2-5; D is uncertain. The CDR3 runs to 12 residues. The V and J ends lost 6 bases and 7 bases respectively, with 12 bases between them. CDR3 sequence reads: CASSRDKGTQYF. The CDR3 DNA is TGTGCCAGCAGCCGCGACAAAGGGACCCAGTACTTC.

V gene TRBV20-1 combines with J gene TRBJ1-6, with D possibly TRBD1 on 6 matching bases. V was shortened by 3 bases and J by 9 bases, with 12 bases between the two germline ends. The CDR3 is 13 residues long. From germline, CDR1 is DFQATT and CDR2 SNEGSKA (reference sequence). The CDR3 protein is CSASGGSSSPLHF. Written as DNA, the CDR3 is TGCAGTGCTAGTGGGGGCAGTAGTTCACCCCTCCACTTT.

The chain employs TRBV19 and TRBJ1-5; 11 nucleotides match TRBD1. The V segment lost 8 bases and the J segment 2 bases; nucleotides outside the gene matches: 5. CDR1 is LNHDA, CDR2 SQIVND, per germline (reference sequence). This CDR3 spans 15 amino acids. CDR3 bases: TGTGCCAGTTCTGGACAGGGGGCGGGCAATCAGCCCCAGCATTTT. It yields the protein CASSGQGAGNQPQHF.